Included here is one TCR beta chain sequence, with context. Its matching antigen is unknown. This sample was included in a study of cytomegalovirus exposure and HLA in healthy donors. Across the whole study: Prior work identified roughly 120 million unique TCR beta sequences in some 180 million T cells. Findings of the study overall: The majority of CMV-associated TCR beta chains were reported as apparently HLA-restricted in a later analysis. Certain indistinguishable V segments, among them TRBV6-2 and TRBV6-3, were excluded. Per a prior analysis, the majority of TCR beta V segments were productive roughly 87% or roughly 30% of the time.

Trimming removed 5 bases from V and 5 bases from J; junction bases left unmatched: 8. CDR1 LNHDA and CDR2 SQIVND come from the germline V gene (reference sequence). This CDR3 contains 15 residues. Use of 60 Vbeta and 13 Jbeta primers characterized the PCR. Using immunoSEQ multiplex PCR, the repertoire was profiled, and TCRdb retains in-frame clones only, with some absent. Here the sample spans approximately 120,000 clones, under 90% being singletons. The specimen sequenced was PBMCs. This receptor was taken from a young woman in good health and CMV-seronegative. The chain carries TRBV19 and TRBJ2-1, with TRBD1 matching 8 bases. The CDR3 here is CASSQGQGLNNEQFF. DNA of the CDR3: TGTGCCAGTAGTCAAGGACAGGGTTTGAACAATGAGCAGTTCTTC. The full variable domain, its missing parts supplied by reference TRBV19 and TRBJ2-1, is DGGITQSPKYLFRKEGQNVTLSCEQNLNHDAMYWYRQDPGQGLRLIYYSQIVNDFQKGDIAEGYSVSREKKESFPLTVTSAQKNPTAFYLCASSQGQGLNNEQFFGPGTRLTVL.